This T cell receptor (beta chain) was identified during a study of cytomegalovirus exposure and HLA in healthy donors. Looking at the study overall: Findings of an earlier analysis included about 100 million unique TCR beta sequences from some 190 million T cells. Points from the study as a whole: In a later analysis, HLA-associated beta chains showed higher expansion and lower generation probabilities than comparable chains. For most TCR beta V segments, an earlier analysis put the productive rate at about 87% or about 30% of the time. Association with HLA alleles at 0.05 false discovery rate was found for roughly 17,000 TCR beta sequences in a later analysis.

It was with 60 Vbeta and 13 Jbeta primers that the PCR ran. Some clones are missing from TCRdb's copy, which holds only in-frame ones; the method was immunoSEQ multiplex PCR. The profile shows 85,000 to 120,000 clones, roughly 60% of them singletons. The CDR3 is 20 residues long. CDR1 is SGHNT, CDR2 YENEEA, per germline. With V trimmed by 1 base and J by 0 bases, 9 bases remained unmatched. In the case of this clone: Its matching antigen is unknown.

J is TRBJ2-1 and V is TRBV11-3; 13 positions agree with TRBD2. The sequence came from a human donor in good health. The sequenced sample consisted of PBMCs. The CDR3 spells CASSLGAGLAGQSSYNEQFF. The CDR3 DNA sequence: TGTGCCAGCAGCTTAGGTGCGGGACTAGCGGGGCAGAGCTCCTACAATGAGCAGTTCTTC.